This record looks at one TCR beta chain sequence and its context. Its antigen is not known. The sample originates from a study of blood T cells in healthy people across ages. Study at large: Template switching picked up about one barcoded beta molecule for each two T cells. Study findings and constraints: Age advanced and TCR beta diversity per million T cells fell, roughly linearly. Estimated diversity that came from one million T cells was considered an underestimate.

The CDR3 has 15 residues. Through a sample-barcoded 5' primer and a J-beta primer mix, a second PCR was run for about 7 to 12 cycles. From the 5' RACE reads, TCRdb called clonotypes with MiXCR, one entry per CDR3 protein. This table has 1.5 million to 1.8 million distinct CDR3 sequences, 35% to 45% appearing once. The chain carries TRBV21-1 and TRBJ1-1; the table's D call TRBD1 went unverified against the DNA. TRBV21-1 is a pseudogene locus. The sequence derives from a woman younger than 30 in good health. Sequencing was carried out using blood. The CDR3 reads CASSITGTRSTEAFF. The CDR3 DNA is TGTGCCAGCAGCATTACCGGGACCCGGAGCACTGAAGCTTTCTTT.